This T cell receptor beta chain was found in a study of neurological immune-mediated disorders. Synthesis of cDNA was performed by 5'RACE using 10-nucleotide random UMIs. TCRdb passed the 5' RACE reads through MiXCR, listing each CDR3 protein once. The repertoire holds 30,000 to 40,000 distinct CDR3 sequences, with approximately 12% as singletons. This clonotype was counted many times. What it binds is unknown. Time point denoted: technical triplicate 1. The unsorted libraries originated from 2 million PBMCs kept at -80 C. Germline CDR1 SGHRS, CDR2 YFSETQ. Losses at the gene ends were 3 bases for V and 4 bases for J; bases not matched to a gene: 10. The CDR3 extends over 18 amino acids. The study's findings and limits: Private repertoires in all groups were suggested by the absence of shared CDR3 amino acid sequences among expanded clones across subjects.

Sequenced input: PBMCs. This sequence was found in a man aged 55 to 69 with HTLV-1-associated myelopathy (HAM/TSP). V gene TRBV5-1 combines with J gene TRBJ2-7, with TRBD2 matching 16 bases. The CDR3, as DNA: TGCGCCAGCAGCTACGGGACTAGCGGGAGGGACCGCTCATACGAGCAGTACTTC. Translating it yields CASSYGTSGRDRSYEQYF.